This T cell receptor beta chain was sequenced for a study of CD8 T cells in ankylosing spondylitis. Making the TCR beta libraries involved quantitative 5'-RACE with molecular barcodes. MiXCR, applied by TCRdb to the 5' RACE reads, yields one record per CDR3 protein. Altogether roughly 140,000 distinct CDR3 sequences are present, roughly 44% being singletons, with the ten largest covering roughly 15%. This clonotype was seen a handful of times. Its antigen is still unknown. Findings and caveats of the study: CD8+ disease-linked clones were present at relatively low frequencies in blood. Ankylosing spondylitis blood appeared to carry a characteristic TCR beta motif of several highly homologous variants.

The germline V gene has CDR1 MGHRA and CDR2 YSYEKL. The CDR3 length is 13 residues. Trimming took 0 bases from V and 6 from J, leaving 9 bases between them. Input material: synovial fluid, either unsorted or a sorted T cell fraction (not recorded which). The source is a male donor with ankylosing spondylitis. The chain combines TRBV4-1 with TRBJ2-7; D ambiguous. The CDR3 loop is CASSQDFWVEQYF. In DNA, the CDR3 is TGCGCCAGCAGCCAAGATTTTTGGGTCGAGCAGTACTTC.